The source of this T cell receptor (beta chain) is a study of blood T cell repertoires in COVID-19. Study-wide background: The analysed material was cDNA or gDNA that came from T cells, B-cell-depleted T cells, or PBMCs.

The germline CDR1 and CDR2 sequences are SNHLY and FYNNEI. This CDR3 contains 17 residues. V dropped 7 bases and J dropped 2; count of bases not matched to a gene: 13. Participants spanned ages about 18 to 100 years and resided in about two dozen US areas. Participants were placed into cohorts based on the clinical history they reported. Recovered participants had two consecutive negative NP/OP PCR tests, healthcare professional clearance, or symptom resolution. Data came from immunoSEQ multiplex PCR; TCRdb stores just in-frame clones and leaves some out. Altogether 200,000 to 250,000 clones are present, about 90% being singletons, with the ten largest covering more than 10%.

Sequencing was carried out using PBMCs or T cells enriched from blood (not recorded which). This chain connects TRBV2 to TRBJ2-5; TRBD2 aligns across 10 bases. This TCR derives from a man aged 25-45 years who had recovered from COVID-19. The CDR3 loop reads CASTPWLAGAIQETQYF. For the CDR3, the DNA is TGTGCCAGCACCCCATGGCTAGCGGGGGCAATACAAGAGACCCAGTACTTC. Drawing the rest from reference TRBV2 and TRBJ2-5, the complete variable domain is EPEVTQTPSHQVTQMGQEVILRCVPISNHLYFYWYRQILGQKVEFLVSFYNNEISEKSEIFDDQFSVERPDGSNFTLKIRSTKLEDSAMYFCASTPWLAGAIQETQYFGPGTRLLVL.